These 19 T cell receptor beta chains share one sample of origin, sequenced in a study of blood T cell repertoires in COVID-19. Repertoires were generated with immunoSEQ multiplex PCR, while TCRdb's copy carries only in-frame clones and drops some. The sample consists of over 35,000 clones, roughly 85% of them appearing once. The sequenced material came from peripheral blood. Receptors originate from a woman older than 75 with COVID-19, enrolled during active disease.

This clone has just one count. The chain links TRBV7-2 to TRBJ2-7; TRBD1 aligns across 8 bases. The V and J ends lost 4 bases and 2 bases, in that order; junction bases with no gene match: 4. The CDR3 consists of 14 residues. CDR1 and CDR2 from the germline V gene are SGHTA and FQGNSA. CDR3 residues: CASSSQGGPYEQYF. The DNA of the CDR3 is TGTGCCAGCAGCTCACAGGGGGGACCCTACGAGCAGTACTTC.

This chain connects TRBV3-1 (or the pseudogene TRBV3-2) to TRBJ2-3; 12 bases are a match to TRBD1. V lost 4 bases and J lost 2; bases outside the gene matches: 10. The CDR3 spans 18 residues. Germline V gives CDR1 LGHDT, CDR2 YNNKEL (reference sequence). The CDR3 coding sequence is TGTGCCAGCAGCCCGGGACAGGGGGCCCCCACATACACAGATACGCAGTATTTT. Protein product: CASSPGQGAPTYTDTQYF.

V is TRBV7-9 and J is TRBJ2-7; D uncertain. The CDR3 has 14 residues. Germline CDR1 is SEHNR and CDR2 is FQNEAQ (reference sequence). V was pared by 1 base and J by 2 bases, with 9 bases between. The CDR3 is CASSLGGVTYEQYF. The CDR3 DNA follows: TGTGCCAGCAGCTTAGGCGGTGTTACCTACGAGCAGTACTTC.

This clone was recorded at least ten times. The chain combines TRBV19 with TRBJ2-2; 10 positions agree with TRBD2. The length of the CDR3 is 15 residues. V was clipped by 6 bases and J by 5 bases; unmatched bases: 6. Germline V CDR1 and CDR2: LNHDA, SQIVND (reference sequence). The CDR3 sequence is CASRASGRETGELFF. For the CDR3, the DNA is TGTGCCAGTAGAGCTAGCGGGAGAGAAACCGGGGAGCTGTTTTTT.

The rearrangement joins TRBV7-2 to TRBJ2-7; 9 nucleotides match TRBD1. Trimming cost V 1 base and J 4 bases; bases outside gene matches: 2. CDR3 size: 14 residues. CDR1 and CDR2 from the germline V gene are SGHTA and FQGNSA. The CDR3 sequence is CASSLGQGGYEQYF. Here the CDR3 DNA reads TGTGCCAGCAGCTTAGGACAGGGGGGATACGAGCAGTACTTC.

This clone appeared a single time. V gene TRBV19 combines with J gene TRBJ1-5, with a weak D call TRBD1 (5 bases). V was shortened by 1 base and J by 1 base, with 14 bases between the two germline ends. CDR3 length: 17 amino acids. CDR1 and CDR2 (germline): LNHDA, SQIVND (reference sequence). CDR3 DNA sequence: TGTGCCAGTAGTATAGGCTCACGGGGGTTGAGCAATCAGCCCCAGCATTTT. Protein: CASSIGSRGLSNQPQHF.

The genes are TRBV21-1 and TRBJ1-5; no DNA check was done on the table's D call, TRBD1. TRBV21-1 has pseudogene status. The CDR3 sequence is 16 residues long. The chain's CDR3 is CASSKGVDRGNQPQHF. CDR3 coding DNA: TGTGCCAGCAGCAAAGGGGTCGACAGGGGCAATCAGCCCCAGCATTTT.

The rearrangement links TRBV5-1 to TRBJ1-4; D gene unclear. CDR3 length: 15 amino acids. V was clipped by 4 bases and J by 6 bases, with 16 bases between them. CDR1 is SGHRS and CDR2 is YFSETQ in the germline V gene. CDR3 nucleotides: TGCGCCAGCAGCCTAAGTGCCCAAAGCGATGAAAAACTGTTTTTT. Protein: CASSLSAQSDEKLFF.

The rearrangement joins TRBV4-1 to TRBJ2-5, with TRBD2 identical over 14 bases. V shed 1 base, J shed 1 base, and the junction held 11 bases outside the gene matches. The CDR3 has 20 residues. CDR1 MGHRA and CDR2 YSYEKL come from the germline V gene. CDR3 DNA sequence: TGCGCCAGCAGCCAAGCGGCCGCAGGGGGACTAGCGGGAGTCCAAGAGACCCAGTACTTC. Residues: CASSQAAAGGLAGVQETQYF.

The gene calls are TRBV7-8 and TRBJ2-5; perhaps TRBD2 as D (5 bases). With 3 bases removed from V and 5 bases from J, the gap between germline ends came to 22 bases. Germline CDR1 SGHVS, CDR2 FQNEAQ. The CDR3 is made up of 17 amino acids. CDR3 nucleotides: TGTGCCAGCAGCTTTCGGGTGACCGGAGGAACGCGGGAGACCCAGTACTTC. This codes for CASSFRVTGGTRETQYF.

The genes are TRBV6-5 and TRBJ1-5; D remains unclear. The germline V gene has CDR1 MNHEY and CDR2 SVGAGI. CDR3 length equals 13 residues. The germline V and J ends were trimmed by 7 bases and 1 base, with 8 bases remaining between them. The CDR3 loop is CASTRGSNQPQHF. The DNA for the CDR3 is TGTGCCAGCACCCGAGGGAGCAATCAGCCCCAGCATTTT.

The chain employs TRBV6-5 and TRBJ1-6; D is possibly TRBD1 (6 bases). The germline gives CDR1 MNHEY, CDR2 SVGAGI. V was pared by 7 bases and J by 3 bases, with 13 bases between. The CDR3 runs to 15 residues. Here the CDR3 DNA reads TGTGCCAGCACCGAACAGGGATTCTATAATTCACCCCTCCACTTT. Protein: CASTEQGFYNSPLHF.

The gene calls are TRBV5-1 and TRBJ1-3; maybe TRBD1 (6 bases). V shed 8 bases and J shed 2 bases, with 11 bases lying between them. CDR3 length: 13 amino acids. Germline CDR1 is SGHRS and CDR2 is YFSETQ. The CDR3 loop reads CASSGGPGNTIYF. The CDR3 nucleotides read TGCGCCAGTTCGGGGGGCCCTGGAAACACCATATATTTT.

The genes are TRBV12-3 or TRBV12-4 and TRBJ2-5, with D possibly matching TRBD2 (5 bases). V gave up 2 bases and J gave up 7 bases, with 11 bases separating them. CDR3 size: 13 residues. The CDR3 coding sequence is TGTGCCAGCAGTTTAAGCATAGGAGGGACCCAGTACTTC. This sequence encodes CASSLSIGGTQYF.

This clone was picked up one time. The chain recombines TRBV18 with TRBJ2-7; TRBD1 might be the D (6 bases). This CDR3 is 15 amino acids long. The ends were cut back, 2 bases at V and 0 bases at J, with 11 bases in the middle. Germline lookup yields CDR1 KGHSH and CDR2 LQKENI. The CDR3 reads CASSPANRDSYEQYF. The CDR3 DNA sequence: TGTGCCAGCTCACCAGCCAACAGGGACTCCTACGAGCAGTACTTC.

The V and J genes are TRBV9 and TRBJ2-7, with D perhaps matching TRBD1 (5 bases). The V end was cut by 1 base, the J end by 3 bases, with 14 bases between. CDR3 length: 15 residues. Germline CDR1 is SGDLS and CDR2 is YYNGEE. CDR3 amino acids: CASSVSEEGVYEQYF. The CDR3 region has the DNA TGTGCCAGCAGCGTATCCGAAGAAGGGGTCTACGAGCAGTACTTC.

This clone was observed a single time. The chain joins TRBV12-3 or TRBV12-4 to TRBJ2-1, with D uncertain. This CDR3 spans 12 amino acids. V shed 6 bases and J shed 3 bases, with 6 bases lying between them. CDR3 DNA sequence: TGTGCCAGCAGCCCCTTCTACAATGAGCAGTTCTTC. Translation: CASSPFYNEQFF.

This clone showed up just once. The rearrangement joins TRBV7-9 to TRBJ2-7; a possible D gene is TRBD2 (6 bases). The CDR3 is 14 amino acids. In germline, CDR1 is SEHNR, CDR2 FQNEAQ (reference sequence). Trimming removed 5 bases at V and 5 bases at J, with 16 bases between. The CDR3 nucleotides read TGTGCCAGCAGCCCCCGGAGGGCCAGCGACGAGCAGTACTTC. Protein product: CASSPRRASDEQYF.

This rearrangement joins TRBV9 to TRBJ1-3; 7 bases map to TRBD1. CDR1 SGDLS and CDR2 YYNGEE come from the germline V gene. This CDR3 is built from 16 residues. The V gene end was trimmed by 0 bases and the J gene end by 2 bases; junction bases not matched to a gene: 5. CDR3 sequence: CASSVALGTAGNTIYF. In DNA, the CDR3 is TGTGCCAGCAGCGTAGCCCTCGGGACAGCTGGAAACACCATATATTTT.